Each of the 10 T cell receptor beta chains below was sequenced from the same sample in a study of high-grade serous ovarian cancer treatment subgroups. Tumor samples were taken before definitive surgery or chemotherapy. Libraries were prepared by immunoSEQ multiplex PCR; TCRdb keeps only in-frame clonotypes and omits some of them. There are 15,000 to 20,000 clones in the sample; about 68% occur only once, and 5% to 7% lies in the top ten. Material: tumor tissue. The receptors were gathered from a human donor with high-grade serous ovarian cancer.

This chain connects TRBV11-2 to TRBJ1-2, with D tentatively TRBD1 (6 bases). CDR3 length: 16 amino acids. V was trimmed by 3 bases and J by 4 bases, leaving 18 bases between them. The germline V gene encodes CDR1 SGHAT and CDR2 FQNNGV. CDR3 in DNA: TGTGCCAGCAGCTTGCCCTCGGACAGTTTCTTCTATGGCTACACCTTC. Amino acids: CASSLPSDSFFYGYTF.

CDR3 sequence: CASSSLSGSNQPQHF. CDR3 coding DNA: TGTGCCAGCAGTTCCCTTTCAGGTAGCAATCAGCCCCAGCATTTT. The rearrangement joins TRBV6-1 to TRBJ1-5; no clear D. V was pared by 5 bases and J by 0 bases, with 11 bases between. The CDR3 sequence is 15 residues long. Germline CDR1 and CDR2: MNHNS and SASEGT.

This clone has more than one count but fewer than ten. The rearrangement uses TRBV2 and TRBJ2-7; D remains unclear. CDR1 and CDR2 (germline): SNHLY, FYNNEI. The CDR3 has 14 residues. V dropped 4 bases and J dropped 6 bases, with 16 bases sitting between them. CDR3 bases: TGTGCCAGCAGTGCCCGGACGACGGTAGCCGAGCAGTACTTC. Its translation: CASSARTTVAEQYF.

The chain carries TRBV19 and TRBJ2-4; the D gene is possibly TRBD1 (6 bases). Germline V gene sequence: CDR1 LNHDA, CDR2 SQIVND (reference sequence). With 1 base removed from V and 9 bases from J, the gap between germline ends came to 16 bases. The CDR3 consists of 15 residues. The CDR3 region has the DNA TGTGCCAGTAGTATAGTGGGGGCCCCCCGAAGCATTCAGTACTTC. Encoded protein: CASSIVGAPRSIQYF.

This chain uses TRBV5-1 with TRBJ1-1, with D unclear. There are 14 residues in the CDR3. The germline CDR1 and CDR2 sequences are SGHRS and YFSETQ. V was clipped by 0 bases and J by 8 bases, with 14 bases between them. CDR3 bases: TGCGCCAGCAGCTTGGGGGGTAAAGAAACCGAAGCTTTCTTT. Translating gives CASSLGGKETEAFF.

By share of the sample, this clone is medium-sized (0.01 to 0.1%). This chain links TRBV5-5 with TRBJ2-1; 7 nucleotides match TRBD2. Trimming cost V 0 bases and J 6 bases; bases outside gene matches: 12. Germline V CDR1 and CDR2: SGHKS, YYEKEE (reference sequence). The CDR3 covers 17 residues. This CDR3 is CASSLGTSGVVFNEQFF. CDR3 nucleotides: TGTGCCAGCAGCTTGGGTACAAGCGGGGTCGTTTTCAATGAGCAGTTCTTC.

The chain couples TRBV4-1 to TRBJ2-1; TRBD2 matches at 9 bases. Germline-derived CDR1 and CDR2 are MGHRA and YSYEKL. The CDR3 spans 16 residues. V lost 0 bases to trimming and J lost 4 bases; unmatched junction nucleotides: 4. The CDR3, as DNA: TGCGCCAGCAGCCAAGAGACTAGCGGTATTTACAATGAGCAGTTCTTC. Encoded protein: CASSQETSGIYNEQFF.

V gene TRBV5-4 combines with J gene TRBJ2-1; TRBD1 matches at 8 bases. Looked up from germline, CDR1 is SGHNT and CDR2 is YYREEE (reference sequence). V was clipped by 4 bases and J by 8 bases; unmatched bases: 2. The CDR3 is 12 amino acids. The CDR3 DNA follows: TGTGCCAGCAGCCAGACAGGGGATGAGCAGTTCTTC. Translation: CASSQTGDEQFF.

Of note for this clone: One end of the junction fails to match germline, which may point to a read error. CDR3 amino acids: CAISGNGGHSYEQYF. The DNA of the CDR3 is TGTGCCATCAGTGGGAACGGCGGTCACTCCTACGAGCAGTACTTC. V and J are TRBV6-1 and TRBJ2-7, with unresolved D. This CDR3 is 15 amino acids long. Germline V gives CDR1 MNHNS, CDR2 SASEGT.

The chain carries TRBV18 and TRBJ2-7, with 10 bases that match TRBD1. This CDR3 contains 13 residues. Germline assignment: CDR1 KGHSH and CDR2 LQKENI. Trimming removed 3 bases from V and 7 bases from J; junction bases left unmatched: 3. DNA for the CDR3: TGTGCCAGCTCACCGGGACAGGGGAGGGAGCAGTACTTC. It encodes CASSPGQGREQYF.